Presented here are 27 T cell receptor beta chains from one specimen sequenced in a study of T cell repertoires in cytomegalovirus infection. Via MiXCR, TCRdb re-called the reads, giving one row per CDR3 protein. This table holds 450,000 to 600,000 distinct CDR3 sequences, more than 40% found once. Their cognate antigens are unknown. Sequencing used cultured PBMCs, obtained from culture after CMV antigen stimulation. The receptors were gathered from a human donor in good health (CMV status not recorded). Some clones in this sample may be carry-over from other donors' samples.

The chain's CDR3 is CASSKTGVYNEQFF. The CDR3 nucleotides are TGTGCCAGCAGTAAGACAGGGGTATACAATGAGCAGTTCTTC. The chain combines TRBV27 with TRBJ2-1; 8 nucleotides align to TRBD1. Looked up from germline, CDR1 is MNHEY and CDR2 is SMNVEV (reference sequence). This CDR3 contains 14 residues. V lost 5 bases, J lost 4 bases, and 4 bases stayed unmatched.

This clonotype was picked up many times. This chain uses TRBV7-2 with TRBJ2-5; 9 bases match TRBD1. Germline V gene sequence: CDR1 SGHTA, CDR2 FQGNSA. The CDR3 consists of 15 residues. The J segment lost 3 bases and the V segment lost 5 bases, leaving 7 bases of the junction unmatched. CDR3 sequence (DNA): TGTGCCAGCAGCCCGGACAGGGGTTGGGAAGAGACCCAGTACTTC. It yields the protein CASSPDRGWEETQYF.

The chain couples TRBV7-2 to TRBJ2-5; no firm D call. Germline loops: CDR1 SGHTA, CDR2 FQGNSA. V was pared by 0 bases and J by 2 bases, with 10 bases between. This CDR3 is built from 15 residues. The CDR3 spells CASSLAGAGQETQYF. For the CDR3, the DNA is TGTGCCAGCAGCTTAGCAGGTGCTGGGCAAGAGACCCAGTACTTC.

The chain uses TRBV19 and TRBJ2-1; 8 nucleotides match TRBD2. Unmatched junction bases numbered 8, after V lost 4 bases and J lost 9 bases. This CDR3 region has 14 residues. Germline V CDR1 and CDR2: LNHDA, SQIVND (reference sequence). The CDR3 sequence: CASSRGLVGSEQFF. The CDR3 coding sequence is TGTGCCAGTAGTAGGGGACTAGTGGGGAGTGAGCAGTTCTTC.

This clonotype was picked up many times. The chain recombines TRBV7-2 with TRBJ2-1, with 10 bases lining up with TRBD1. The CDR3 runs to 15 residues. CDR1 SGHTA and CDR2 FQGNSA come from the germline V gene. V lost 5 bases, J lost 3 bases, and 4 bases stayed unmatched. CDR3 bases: TGTGCCAGCAGCCTCGACAGGGGGCTCTACAATGAGCAGTTCTTC. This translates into CASSLDRGLYNEQFF.

CDR3 nucleotide sequence: TGTGCCAGTAGTAACCAGGAGAACACTGAAGCTTTCTTT. Translation gives CASSNQENTEAFF. The J gene is TRBJ1-1, the V gene TRBV19; no clear D gene. Germline V gene lookup returns CDR1 LNHDA and CDR2 SQIVND (reference sequence). The CDR3 sequence is 13 residues long. The V end was cut by 4 bases, the J end by 1 base, with 7 bases between. Filled out from reference TRBV19 and TRBJ1-1, the complete variable domain reads DGGITQSPKYLFRKEGQNVTLSCEQNLNHDAMYWYRQDPGQGLRLIYYSQIVNDFQKGDIAEGYSVSREKKESFPLTVTSAQKNPTAFYLCASSNQENTEAFFGQGTRLTVV.

CDR3 region: CAIGVGDGDTQYF. The CDR3 region has the DNA TGTGCCATCGGGGTCGGGGATGGGGATACGCAGTATTTT. The chain carries TRBV6-2 or TRBV6-3 and TRBJ2-3; possible D gene TRBD2, 5 bases. CDR1 is MNHEY, CDR2 SVGEGT, per germline. CDR3 length equals 13 residues. Deletions cut 10 bases from V and 6 bases from J, with 17 bases between.

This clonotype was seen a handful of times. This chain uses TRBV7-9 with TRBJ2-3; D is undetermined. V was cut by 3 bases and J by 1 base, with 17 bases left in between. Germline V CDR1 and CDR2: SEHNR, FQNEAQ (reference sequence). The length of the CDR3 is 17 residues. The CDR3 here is CASSLNGAVRGTDTQYF. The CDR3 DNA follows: TGTGCCAGCAGCTTGAATGGAGCAGTTCGTGGCACAGATACGCAGTATTTT.

The CDR3: CASSLRTSGRRHEQYF. The CDR3 nucleotides are TGTGCCAGCAGCCTCCGGACTAGCGGGAGGAGGCACGAGCAGTACTTC. This chain uses TRBV7-2 with TRBJ2-7, with TRBD2 identical over 14 bases. In germline, CDR1 is SGHTA, CDR2 FQGNSA. The CDR3 length is 16 residues. The V gene end was trimmed by 5 bases and the J gene end by 5 bases; junction bases not matched to a gene: 8. Full variable domain (outside the CDR3, taken from reference TRBV7-2 and TRBJ2-7): GAGVSQSPSNKVTEKGKDVELRCDPISGHTALYWYRQSLGQGLEFLIYFQGNSAPDKSGLPSDRFSAERTGGSVSTLTIQRTQQEDSAVYLCASSLRTSGRRHEQYFGPGTRLTVT.

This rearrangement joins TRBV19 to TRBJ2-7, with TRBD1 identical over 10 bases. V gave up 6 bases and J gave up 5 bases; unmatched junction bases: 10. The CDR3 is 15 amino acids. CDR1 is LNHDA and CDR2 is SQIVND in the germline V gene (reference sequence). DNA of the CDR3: TGTGCCAGTAGCGATGGGACAGGGGATAACAACGAGCAGTACTTC. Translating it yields CASSDGTGDNNEQYF.

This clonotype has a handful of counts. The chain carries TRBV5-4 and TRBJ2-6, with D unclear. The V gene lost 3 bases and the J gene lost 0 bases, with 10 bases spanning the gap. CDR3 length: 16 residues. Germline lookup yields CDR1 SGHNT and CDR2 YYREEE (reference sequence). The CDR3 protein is CASSSLIHSGANVLTF. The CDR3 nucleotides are TGTGCCAGCAGCTCTCTTATCCACTCTGGGGCCAACGTCCTGACTTTC.

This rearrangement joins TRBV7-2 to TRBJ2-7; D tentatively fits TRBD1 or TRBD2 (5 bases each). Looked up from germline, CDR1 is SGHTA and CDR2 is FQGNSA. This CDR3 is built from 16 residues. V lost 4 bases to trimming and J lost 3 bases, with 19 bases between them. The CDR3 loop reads CASSSTRQWMRYEQYF. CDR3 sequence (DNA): TGTGCCAGCAGCTCAACTAGACAGTGGATGCGCTACGAGCAGTACTTC.

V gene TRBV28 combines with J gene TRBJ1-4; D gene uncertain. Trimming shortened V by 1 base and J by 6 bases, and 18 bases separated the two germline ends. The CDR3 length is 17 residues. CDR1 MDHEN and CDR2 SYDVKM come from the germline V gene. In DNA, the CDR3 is TGTGCCAGCAGTTTATTCGGACTTATCGTGCAGGATGAAAAACTGTTTTTT. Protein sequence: CASSLFGLIVQDEKLFF.

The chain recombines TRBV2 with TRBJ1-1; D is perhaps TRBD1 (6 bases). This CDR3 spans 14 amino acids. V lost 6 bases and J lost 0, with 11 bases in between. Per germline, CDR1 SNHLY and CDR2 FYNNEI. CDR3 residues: CASSEDRLNTEAFF. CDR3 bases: TGTGCCAGCAGCGAGGACAGATTGAACACTGAAGCTTTCTTT.

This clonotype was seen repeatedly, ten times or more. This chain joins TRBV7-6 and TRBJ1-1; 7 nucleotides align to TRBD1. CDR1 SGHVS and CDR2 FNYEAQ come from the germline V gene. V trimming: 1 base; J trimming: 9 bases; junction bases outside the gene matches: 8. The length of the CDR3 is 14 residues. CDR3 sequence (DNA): TGTGCCAGCAGCTTAGGGTTACGGGACAGAAAAGCTTTCTTT. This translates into CASSLGLRDRKAFF.

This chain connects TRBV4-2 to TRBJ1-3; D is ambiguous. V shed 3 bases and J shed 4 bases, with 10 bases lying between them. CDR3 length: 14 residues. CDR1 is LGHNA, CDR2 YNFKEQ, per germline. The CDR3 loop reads CASSQWGAGNTIYF. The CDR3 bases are TGTGCCAGCAGCCAGTGGGGAGCGGGAAACACCATATATTTT.

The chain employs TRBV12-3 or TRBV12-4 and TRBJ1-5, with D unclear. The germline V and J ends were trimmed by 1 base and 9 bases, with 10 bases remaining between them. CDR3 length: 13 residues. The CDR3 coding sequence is TGTGCCAGCAGTTTAGGGGGAATTGGGCCCCAGCATTTT. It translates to CASSLGGIGPQHF.

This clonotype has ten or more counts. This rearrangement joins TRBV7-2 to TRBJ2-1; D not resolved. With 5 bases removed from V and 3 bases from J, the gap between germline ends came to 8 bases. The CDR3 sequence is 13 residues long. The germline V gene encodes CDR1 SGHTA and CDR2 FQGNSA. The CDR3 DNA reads TGTGCCAGCAGCCTCGGCCTCTACAATGAGCAGTTCTTC. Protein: CASSLGLYNEQFF. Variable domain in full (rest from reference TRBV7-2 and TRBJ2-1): GAGVSQSPSNKVTEKGKDVELRCDPISGHTALYWYRQSLGQGLEFLIYFQGNSAPDKSGLPSDRFSAERTGGSVSTLTIQRTQQEDSAVYLCASSLGLYNEQFFGPGTRLTVL.

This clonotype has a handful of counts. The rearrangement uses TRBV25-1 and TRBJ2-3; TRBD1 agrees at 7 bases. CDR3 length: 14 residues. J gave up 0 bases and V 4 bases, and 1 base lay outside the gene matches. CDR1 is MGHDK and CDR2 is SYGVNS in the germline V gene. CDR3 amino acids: CASSGTGSTDTQYF. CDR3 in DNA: TGTGCCAGCAGTGGGACAGGCAGCACAGATACGCAGTATTTT.

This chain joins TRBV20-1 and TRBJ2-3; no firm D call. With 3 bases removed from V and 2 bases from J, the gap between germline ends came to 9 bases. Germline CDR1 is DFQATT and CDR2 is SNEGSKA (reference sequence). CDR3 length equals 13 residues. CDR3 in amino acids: CSASWLDTDTQYF. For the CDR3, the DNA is TGCAGTGCTAGCTGGCTAGACACAGATACGCAGTATTTT.

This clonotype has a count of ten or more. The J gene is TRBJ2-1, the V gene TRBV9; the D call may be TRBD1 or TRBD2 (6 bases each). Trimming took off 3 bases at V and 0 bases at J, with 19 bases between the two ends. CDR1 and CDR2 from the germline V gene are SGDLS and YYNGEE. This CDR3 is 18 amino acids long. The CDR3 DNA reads TGTGCCAGCAGCGCCCGCGGGACACTTCCGAGCTCCTACAATGAGCAGTTCTTC. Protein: CASSARGTLPSSYNEQFF.

CDR3 nucleotide sequence: TGTGCCAGCAGTTACGGACAGTACCAAGAGACCCAGTACTTC. Encoded protein: CASSYGQYQETQYF. The chain employs TRBV6-1 and TRBJ2-5, with D possibly TRBD1 on 6 matching bases. This CDR3 region has 14 residues. V was shortened by 5 bases and J by 0 bases, with 10 bases between the two germline ends. From germline, CDR1 is MNHNS and CDR2 SASEGT.

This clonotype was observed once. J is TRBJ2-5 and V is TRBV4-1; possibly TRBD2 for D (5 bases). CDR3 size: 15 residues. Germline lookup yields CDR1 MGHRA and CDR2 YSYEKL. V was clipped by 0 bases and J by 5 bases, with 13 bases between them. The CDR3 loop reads CASSQDRLNRETQYF. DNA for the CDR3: TGCGCCAGCAGCCAAGATCGACTAAACCGGGAGACCCAGTACTTC.

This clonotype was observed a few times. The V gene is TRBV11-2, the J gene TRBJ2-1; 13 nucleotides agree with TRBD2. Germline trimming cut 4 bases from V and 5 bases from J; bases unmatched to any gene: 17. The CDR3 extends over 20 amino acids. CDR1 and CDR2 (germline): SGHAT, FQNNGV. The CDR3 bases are TGTGCCAGCAGCTCCCTTGCCCGGACTAGCGGGGGAGAGGCCCACAATGAGCAGTTCTTC. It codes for CASSSLARTSGGEAHNEQFF.

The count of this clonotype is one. Written as DNA, the CDR3 is TGTGCCAGCAGCTTAGTTAGCGGGGGGTCAAGGGGCAAAAATGAGCAGTTCTTC. Translation: CASSLVSGGSRGKNEQFF. The chain joins TRBV7-2 to TRBJ2-1; TRBD2 agrees at 10 bases. Losses at the gene ends were 1 base for V and 7 bases for J; bases not matched to a gene: 13. Germline CDR1 is SGHTA and CDR2 is FQGNSA. The CDR3 runs to 18 residues.

CDR3 sequence: CASSYTEVGGEQYF. In DNA form, the CDR3 reads TGTGCCAGCAGTTACACGGAGGTGGGGGGAGAGCAGTACTTC. This chain links TRBV27 with TRBJ2-7, with D possibly TRBD2 on 6 matching bases. The CDR3 length is 14 residues. The V gene lost 4 bases and the J gene lost 7 bases, with 17 bases spanning the gap. Germline CDR1 reads MNHEY; CDR2 reads SMNVEV (reference sequence).

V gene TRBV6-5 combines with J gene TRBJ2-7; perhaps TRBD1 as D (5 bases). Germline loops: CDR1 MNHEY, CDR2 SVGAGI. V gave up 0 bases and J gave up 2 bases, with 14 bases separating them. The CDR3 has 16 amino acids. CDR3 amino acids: CASSYSFLDSTYEQYF. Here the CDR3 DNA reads TGTGCCAGCAGTTACTCCTTTCTTGACAGTACCTACGAGCAGTACTTC.